The 13 T cell receptor beta chains listed next were all sequenced from one sample in a study of blood T cell repertoires in COVID-19. The assay was immunoSEQ multiplex PCR, and TCRdb's table has in-frame clones only and misses some. The repertoire has 75,000 or so clones, approximately 87% of them found once; the top ten carry 15% to 20%. Sequencing was performed on peripheral blood. These receptors were taken from a woman of 80 years or more with acute or convalescent COVID-19.

The V and J genes are TRBV6-6 and TRBJ2-2; 7 bases agree with TRBD1. This CDR3 is built from 15 residues. J was trimmed by 8 bases and V by 5 bases; bases with no gene match: 11. CDR1 and CDR2 from the germline V gene are MNHNY and SVGAGI (reference sequence). CDR3 coding DNA: TGTGCCAGCAGTAGCGGTGGCAGGGGGTTGGGGGAGCTGTTTTTT. It specifies CASSSGGRGLGELFF.

The CDR3: CATSRGDSRYEQYF. The CDR3, as DNA: TGTGCCACCAGCAGGGGGGACAGCCGCTACGAGCAGTACTTC. V is TRBV15 and J is TRBJ2-7, with TRBD1 identical over 7 bases. Germline V gene data show CDR1 as LNHNV and CDR2 as YYDKDF (reference sequence). The CDR3 runs 14 residues. V was clipped by 3 bases and J by 3 bases; unmatched bases: 5.

V gene TRBV11-2 combines with J gene TRBJ2-6, with D perhaps TRBD2 (5 bases). The CDR3 is 18 amino acids. Trimming took 5 bases from V and 2 from J, leaving 19 bases between them. Germline V gene data show CDR1 as SGHAT and CDR2 as FQNNGV. The CDR3 coding sequence is TGTGCCAGCAGCCCGGCTGTCTTTACGGGGACTGGGGCCAACGTCCTGACTTTC. Residues: CASSPAVFTGTGANVLTF.

The V gene is TRBV7-8, the J gene TRBJ2-7; D is unresolved. V lost 5 bases and J 1 base, leaving 3 bases between the germline ends. CDR1 is SGHVS and CDR2 is FQNEAQ in the germline V gene. The CDR3 consists of 11 residues. The CDR3 is CASSLSYEQYF. CDR3 bases: TGTGCCAGCAGCCTATCCTACGAGCAGTACTTC.

The chain uses TRBV12-5 and TRBJ2-2, with 9 bases aligning to TRBD1. The CDR3 covers 15 residues. The ends lost 5 bases at V and 6 bases at J; junction bases unmatched: 7. Looked up from germline, CDR1 is LGHNT and CDR2 is FRNRAP. The CDR3 is CASGTGTGNSGELFF. The CDR3 DNA sequence: TGTGCTAGTGGTACCGGGACAGGGAATTCCGGGGAGCTGTTTTTT.

As to this clone: The junction departs from the called germline gene at one end, perhaps through a read error. The chain links TRBV19 to TRBJ2-4; a weak D match, TRBD1 (5 bases). Germline lookup yields CDR1 LNHDA and CDR2 SQIVND (reference sequence). The CDR3 totals 17 residues. The CDR3 DNA sequence: TGTGCCAGTAGTCTAGAACAATACAAGGGGGCCAAAAACATTCAGTACTTC. The encoded protein is CASSLEQYKGAKNIQYF.

This rearrangement joins TRBV27 to TRBJ1-1; D is uncertain. There are 15 residues in the CDR3. V lost 3 bases and J lost 2, with 13 bases in between. Per the germline V gene, CDR1 is MNHEY and CDR2 is SMNVEV (reference sequence). CDR3 bases: TGTGCCAGCAGTTTTACTAAGAGATTAAACACTGAAGCTTTCTTT. Translated, it gives CASSFTKRLNTEAFF.

The gene calls are TRBV5-4 and TRBJ1-1, with TRBD1 identical over 8 bases. Looked up from germline, CDR1 is SGHNT and CDR2 is YYREEE (reference sequence). J gave up 2 bases and V 4 bases, and 7 bases lay outside the gene matches. The CDR3 is 15 amino acids. The CDR3 here is CASSKAGQGNTEAFF. In DNA, the CDR3 is TGTGCCAGCAGCAAGGCTGGACAGGGCAACACTGAAGCTTTCTTT.

The rearrangement links TRBV5-6 to TRBJ1-3; D uncertain. CDR1 is SGHDT and CDR2 is YYEEEE in the germline V gene. The CDR3 runs 14 residues. Trimming shortened V by 7 bases and J by 4 bases, and 15 bases separated the two germline ends. CDR3 sequence reads: CASGKEVSGNTIYF. CDR3 in DNA: TGTGCCAGCGGTAAGGAGGTCTCCGGAAACACCATATATTTT.

This chain joins TRBV11-3 and TRBJ2-1; 8 nucleotides agree with TRBD2. The CDR3 spans 15 residues. Germline CDR1 is SGHNT and CDR2 is YENEEA. V was pared by 3 bases and J by 7 bases, with 8 bases of the junction left unmatched. CDR3 amino acids: CASSFIREGRNEQFF. The CDR3 DNA reads TGTGCCAGCAGCTTTATACGGGAGGGGCGGAATGAGCAGTTCTTC.

The chain carries TRBV9 and TRBJ2-7; D perhaps matches TRBD1 (5 bases). V dropped 1 base and J dropped 5 bases, with 13 bases sitting between them. This CDR3 region has 14 residues. Germline CDR1 is SGDLS and CDR2 is YYNGEE. DNA for the CDR3: TGTGCCAGCAGCGTAAGTTCCAGGGTAAACGAGCAGTACTTC. It translates to CASSVSSRVNEQYF.

This clone was counted once. This chain joins TRBV29-1 and TRBJ2-7; 7 positions agree with TRBD1. The V gene's germline CDR1 is SQVTM and CDR2 ANQGSEA. V was clipped by 5 bases and J by 9 bases; unmatched bases: 7. The CDR3 extends over 11 amino acids. The CDR3 loop reads CSVSTGSGQYF. Written as DNA, the CDR3 is TGCAGCGTTTCGACAGGGAGCGGGCAGTACTTC.

J is TRBJ1-1 and V is TRBV25-1; 7 bases align to TRBD1. This CDR3 region has 16 residues. The germline V gene encodes CDR1 MGHDK and CDR2 SYGVNS. The V and J ends lost 5 bases and 3 bases, in that order; junction bases with no gene match: 12. This CDR3 is CASSHFDRVGDTEAFF. The CDR3 DNA reads as TGTGCCAGCAGTCACTTTGACAGGGTGGGGGACACTGAAGCTTTCTTT.